The 14 T cell receptor beta chains below come from one sample, sequenced in a study of blood T cell repertoires in COVID-19. The table came from immunoSEQ multiplex PCR; TCRdb's copy has only in-frame clones and leaves some out. Of roughly 220,000 clones in the sample, around 85% were seen once. The sequenced sample consisted of PBMCs or T cells enriched from blood (not recorded which). Receptors originate from a woman aged 40 to 49 with acute COVID-19.

The chain employs TRBV3-1 (or the pseudogene TRBV3-2) and TRBJ1-1, with a possible D match to TRBD1 (6 bases). The germline CDR1 and CDR2 sequences are LGHDT and YNNKEL (reference sequence). V lost 4 bases, J lost 1 base, and 10 bases lay in between. The CDR3 has 14 residues. The CDR3 bases are TGTGCCAGCAGCCCCCGACAGGAGAACACTGAAGCTTTCTTT. Protein product: CASSPRQENTEAFF.

The chain joins TRBV6-5 to TRBJ1-4; D ambiguous. Trimming left V 7 bases short and J 0 bases short, with 6 bases between. The CDR3 is made up of 13 amino acids. Germline V lookup: CDR1 MNHEY, CDR2 SVGAGI. The CDR3 is CASTGATNEKLFF. CDR3 sequence (DNA): TGTGCCAGCACCGGGGCAACTAATGAAAAACTGTTTTTT.

The gene calls are TRBV6-2 or TRBV6-3 and TRBJ2-7; TRBD1 matches 9 bases. Germline CDR1 MNHEY, CDR2 SVGEGT. The CDR3 has 15 amino acids. J was trimmed by 3 bases and V by 2 bases; bases with no gene match: 5. The CDR3 sequence: CASSYGQGLLYEQYF. CDR3 coding DNA: TGTGCCAGCAGTTACGGACAGGGGCTTCTCTACGAGCAGTACTTC.

The chain is built from TRBV14 and TRBJ2-2; 12 nucleotides match TRBD2. Unmatched junction bases numbered 9, after V lost 0 bases and J lost 7 bases. The CDR3 length is 18 residues. Per germline, CDR1 SGHDN and CDR2 FVKESK. Here the CDR3 DNA reads TGTGCCAGCAGCCAAGACCAGACTAGCGGGAGTAAGAACGGGGAGCTGTTTTTT. It encodes CASSQDQTSGSKNGELFF.

The J gene is TRBJ2-1, the V gene TRBV7-9; TRBD2 agrees at 7 bases. V lost 4 bases and J lost 5; bases outside the gene matches: 11. Germline-derived CDR1 and CDR2 are SEHNR and FQNEAQ (reference sequence). The CDR3 length is 16 residues. The CDR3 DNA reads as TGTGCCAGCAGCTCAAATCAGCGGGGCGGCGACAATGAGCAGTTCTTC. This translates into CASSSNQRGGDNEQFF.

This clone appeared many times. The V and J genes are TRBV7-9 and TRBJ2-4; 11 nucleotides line up with TRBD1. V trimming: 5 bases; J trimming: 4 bases; junction bases outside the gene matches: 4. This CDR3 is built from 15 residues. Germline V gene lookup returns CDR1 SEHNR and CDR2 FQNEAQ (reference sequence). CDR3 bases: TGTGCCAGCAGCCCGGGGACAGGGGGGAAAAACATTCAGTACTTC. Translated: CASSPGTGGKNIQYF.

For this clone: One base away lies a much larger clone, so this may be a sequencing read error. This rearrangement joins TRBV5-6 to TRBJ2-7, with TRBD1 matching 11 bases. Germline assignment: CDR1 SGHDT and CDR2 YYEEEE. V lost 3 bases to trimming and J lost 2 bases; unmatched junction nucleotides: 1. This CDR3 comprises 14 residues. For the CDR3, the DNA is TGTGCCAGCAGCTGGGGACAGGGGGCCTACGAGCAGTACTTC. Encoded protein: CASSWGQGAYEQYF.

The gene calls are TRBV4-1 and TRBJ1-2, with 8 bases aligning to TRBD1. V shed 0 bases, J shed 3 bases, and the junction held 6 bases outside the gene matches. CDR1 and CDR2 (germline): MGHRA, YSYEKL. The CDR3 is made up of 16 amino acids. The CDR3 bases are TGCGCCAGCAGCCAAGATGGGACAGGAGCGGACTATGGCTACACCTTC. It codes for CASSQDGTGADYGYTF.

The chain recombines TRBV25-1 with TRBJ2-1; 10 bases align to TRBD1. J was trimmed by 2 bases and V by 4 bases; bases with no gene match: 2. The CDR3 is made up of 15 amino acids. CDR1 and CDR2 (germline): MGHDK, SYGVNS. The CDR3 sequence: CASSVGQGAYNEQFF. CDR3 DNA sequence: TGTGCCAGCAGTGTCGGACAGGGGGCCTACAATGAGCAGTTCTTC.

The rearrangement links TRBV6-1 to TRBJ1-5, with D perhaps TRBD1 (5 bases). The germline V and J ends were trimmed by 1 base and 4 bases, with 17 bases remaining between them. The CDR3 covers 17 residues. The germline V gene encodes CDR1 MNHNS and CDR2 SASEGT. DNA for the CDR3: TGTGCCAGCAGTGAAGGGGCTCTTAGACGGGGGAATCAGCCCCAGCATTTT. Its translation: CASSEGALRRGNQPQHF.

The chain employs TRBV5-1 and TRBJ1-6, with D possibly matching TRBD1 (5 bases). V was pared by 4 bases and J by 7 bases, with 15 bases between. CDR3 length: 15 residues. Germline V gene lookup returns CDR1 SGHRS and CDR2 YFSETQ. The CDR3 region is CASSPSTAVNSPLHF. The CDR3 nucleotides read TGCGCCAGCAGCCCATCGACAGCAGTGAATTCACCCCTCCACTTT.

J is TRBJ2-1 and V is TRBV19; weak D call: TRBD1 (8 bases). Germline CDR1 reads LNHDA; CDR2 reads SQIVND (reference sequence). V was shortened by 5 bases and J by 0 bases, with 17 bases between the two germline ends. The CDR3 is 17 amino acids. The CDR3 here is CASSHYRGGSSYNEQFF. DNA of the CDR3: TGTGCCAGTAGTCATTACAGGGGGGGTAGCTCCTACAATGAGCAGTTCTTC.

The chain recombines TRBV11-2 with TRBJ1-4; possibly TRBD1 for D (5 bases). The CDR3 spans 14 residues. Germline V CDR1 and CDR2: SGHAT, FQNNGV. V gave up 5 bases and J gave up 8 bases, with 15 bases separating them. CDR3 bases: TGTGCCAGCAGCCCCGCGGGGGTCGGCGAAAAACTGTTTTTT. Its translation is CASSPAGVGEKLFF.

V and J are TRBV9 and TRBJ1-1; 8 bases map to TRBD1. The length of the CDR3 is 15 residues. CDR1 is SGDLS, CDR2 YYNGEE, per germline. V shed 4 bases, J shed 1 base, and the junction held 6 bases outside the gene matches. CDR3 residues: CASSSFDRGNTEAFF. In DNA, the CDR3 is TGTGCCAGCAGCTCCTTCGACAGGGGGAACACTGAAGCTTTCTTT.